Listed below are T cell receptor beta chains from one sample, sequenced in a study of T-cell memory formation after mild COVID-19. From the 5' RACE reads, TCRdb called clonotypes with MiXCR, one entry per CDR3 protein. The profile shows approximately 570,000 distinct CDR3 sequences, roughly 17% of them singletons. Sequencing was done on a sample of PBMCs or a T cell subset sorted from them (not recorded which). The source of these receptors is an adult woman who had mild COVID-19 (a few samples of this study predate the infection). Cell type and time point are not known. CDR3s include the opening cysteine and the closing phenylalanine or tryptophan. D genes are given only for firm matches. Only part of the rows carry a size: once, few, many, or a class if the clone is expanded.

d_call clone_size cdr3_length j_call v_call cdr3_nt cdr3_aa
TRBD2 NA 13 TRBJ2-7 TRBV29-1 TGCAGCGCCCGGGGGGGCAGCTCCTACGAGCAGTACTTC CSARGGSSYEQYF
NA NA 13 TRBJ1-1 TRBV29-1 TGCAGCGCCGCCCGAGGAGGGGACACTGAAGCCTTCTTT CSAARGGDTEAFF
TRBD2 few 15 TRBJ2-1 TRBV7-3 TGTGCCAGCAGTCCGACTAGCGGACTTTACAATGAGCAGTTCTTC CASSPTSGLYNEQFF
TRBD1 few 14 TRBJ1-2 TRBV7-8 TGTGCCAGCAGCCGCAGGGGGGTAGGCTATGGCTACACCTTC CASSRRGVGYGYTF
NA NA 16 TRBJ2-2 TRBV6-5 TGTGCCAGCAGTTACTCGTCAGGGACGGACACCGGGGAGCTGTTTTTT CASSYSSGTDTGELFF
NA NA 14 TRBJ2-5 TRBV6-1 TGTGCCAGCAGAGTAGACAGTTTGCGAGAGACCCAGTACTTC CASRVDSLRETQYF
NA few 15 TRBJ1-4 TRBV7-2 TGTGCCAGCAGCTCCTACGATGGGGGCGTCGGAAAACTGTTTTTT CASSSYDGGVGKLFF
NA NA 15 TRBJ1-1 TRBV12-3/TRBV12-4 TGTGCCAGCAGTTTCGAGACACCCTCGAACACTGAAGCTTTCTTT CASSFETPSNTEAFF
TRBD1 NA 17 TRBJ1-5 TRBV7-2 TGTGCCAGCAGCCCAGGCGGGACAGGGAGGGGAAATCAGCCCCAGCATTTT CASSPGGTGRGNQPQHF
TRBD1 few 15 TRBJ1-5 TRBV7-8 TGTGCCAGCAGCGCTGGGACAGGGAGAAATCAGCCCCAGCATTTT CASSAGTGRNQPQHF
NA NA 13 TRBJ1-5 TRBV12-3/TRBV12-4 TGTGCCAGCAGTTTCCCAGGGGAGCAGCCCCAGCATTTT CASSFPGEQPQHF
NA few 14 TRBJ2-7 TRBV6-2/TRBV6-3 TGTGCCAGCAGACGACTTAACCGGCGCTACGAGCAGTACTTC CASRRLNRRYEQYF
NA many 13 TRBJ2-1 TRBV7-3 TGTGCCAGCAGCTTACAGGGATACAATGAGCAGTTCTTC CASSLQGYNEQFF
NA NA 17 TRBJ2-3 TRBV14 TGTGCCAGCAGCCACCCAGAAGTGAGCGTAAGCACAGATACGCAGTATTTT CASSHPEVSVSTDTQYF
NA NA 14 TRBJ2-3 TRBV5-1 TGCGCCAGCAGCTTGTCGGGGGAGGAAGATACGCAGTATTTT CASSLSGEEDTQYF
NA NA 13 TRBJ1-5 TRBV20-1 TGCAGTGCTAGGGGTGGAGTCAATCAGCCCCAGCATTTT CSARGGVNQPQHF
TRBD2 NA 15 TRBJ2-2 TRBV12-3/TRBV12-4 TGTGCCAGCACCCCTAGCGGGAGGAGGACCGGGGAGCTGTTTTTT CASTPSGRRTGELFF
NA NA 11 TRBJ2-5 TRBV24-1 TGTGCCACCAGTGATTTCCGGGCCTTGTACTTT CATSDFRALYF
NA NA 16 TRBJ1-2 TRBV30 TGTGCCTGGAGTGTGAGGGGCACTCCTAGAAACTATGGCTACACCTTC CAWSVRGTPRNYGYTF
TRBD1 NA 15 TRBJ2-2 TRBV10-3 TGTGCCATCAGTGCACAGGGGGCGGGCACCGGGGAGCTGTTTTTT CAISAQGAGTGELFF
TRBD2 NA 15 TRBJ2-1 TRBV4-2 TGTGCCAGCAGCCTAGCGGGAGGAACGGGCAATGAGCAGTTCTTC CASSLAGGTGNEQFF
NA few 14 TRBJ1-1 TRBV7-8 TGTGCCAGCAGCTTACAAACAGCGAACACTGAAGCTTTCTTT CASSLQTANTEAFF
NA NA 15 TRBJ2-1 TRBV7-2 TGTGCCAGCAGACTACGGGGGGAAAGGGGGAATGAGCAGTTCTTC CASRLRGERGNEQFF
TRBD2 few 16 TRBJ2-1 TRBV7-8 TGTGCCAGCAGCTCAGGACTAGCGGGGCACTACAATGAGCAGTTCTTC CASSSGLAGHYNEQFF
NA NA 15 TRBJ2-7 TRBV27 TGTGCCAGCAGTTCCTACCCGTCGGAGGACTACGAGCAGTACTTC CASSSYPSEDYEQYF
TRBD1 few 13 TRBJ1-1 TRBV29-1 TGCAGCGTTACGGACAGGGGGCTCCCTGAAGCTTTCTTT CSVTDRGLPEAFF
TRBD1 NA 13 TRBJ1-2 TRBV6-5 TGTGCCAGCAGCAGGGAATCCGACAGGGGCAAAACCTTC CASSRESDRGKTF
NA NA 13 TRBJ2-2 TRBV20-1 TGCAGTGCTAAGAGGTGGGGGGACGGGGAGCTGTTTTTT CSAKRWGDGELFF
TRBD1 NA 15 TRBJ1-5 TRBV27 TGTGCCAGCAGCACCCGGGACAGATTGGGTCAGCCCCAGCATTTT CASSTRDRLGQPQHF
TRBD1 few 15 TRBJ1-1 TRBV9 TGTGCCAGCAGCGTAGAGGACAGGGGGAACACTGAAGCTTTCTTT CASSVEDRGNTEAFF
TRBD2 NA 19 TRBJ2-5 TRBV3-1 TGTGCCAGCAGCCAAGGGAAGACTAGCGGGGGGTTTCTCGCAGAGACCCAGTACTTC CASSQGKTSGGFLAETQYF
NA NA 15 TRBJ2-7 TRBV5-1 TGCACCAGCAGCTTGGCCAGGGACCGCTACTACGAGCAGTACTTC CTSSLARDRYYEQYF
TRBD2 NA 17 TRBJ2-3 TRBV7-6 TGTGCCAGCAGCTTAGCGGTCGGGAGGATTTCCCCAGATACGCAGTATTTT CASSLAVGRISPDTQYF